Listed below are T cell receptor beta chains from one sample, sequenced in a study of T cells after yellow fever vaccination. One entry per CDR3 protein results from TCRdb running MiXCR on the 5' RACE reads. The profile shows hundreds of thousands of distinct CDR3 sequences, about 12% of them singletons. Sequences were derived from PBMCs, sampled on the day of the yellow fever booster vaccination. The receptors were gathered from a man younger than 45 who received the YFV17D yellow fever vaccine. Both conserved end residues are part of each CDR3. The D gene is left open where the match is weak. Clone size appears in some rows only: once, few, many, or a class for an expanded clone.

j_call clone_size v_call d_call cdr3_aa cdr3_nt
TRBJ2-5 . TRBV10-3 TRBD1 CAIRRTGETETQYF TGTGCCATCCGAAGGACAGGGGAGACGGAGACCCAGTACTTC
TRBJ1-5 few TRBV12-3/TRBV12-4 . CASSLGPIQPQHF TGTGCCAGCAGTTTGGGCCCTATACAGCCCCAGCATTTT
TRBJ2-1 few TRBV7-9 . CASSLSAYDEQFF TGTGCCAGCAGCTTGTCTGCATACGATGAGCAGTTCTTC
TRBJ1-4 . TRBV15 . CATSRPMAETREKLFF TGTGCCACCAGCAGACCAATGGCGGAAACTCGTGAAAAACTGTTTTTT
TRBJ2-1 . TRBV5-1 . CASSFPALPRGDNEQFF TGCGCCAGCAGCTTTCCCGCCCTTCCTCGCGGGGACAATGAGCAGTTCTTC
TRBJ1-5 few TRBV12-3/TRBV12-4 TRBD1 CASSPDRRNQPQHF TGTGCCAGCAGTCCGGACAGGAGGAATCAGCCCCAGCATTTT
TRBJ2-7 . TRBV15 . CATSRGSGSGQYEQYF TGTGCCACCAGCAGAGGGTCAGGGTCGGGGCAATACGAGCAGTACTTC
TRBJ2-1 many TRBV5-1 . CASSLAGAWYNEQFF TGCGCCAGCAGCTTGGCGGGAGCATGGTACAATGAGCAGTTCTTC
TRBJ1-2 many TRBV6-1 TRBD1 CASSKDRVGNYGYTF TGTGCCAGCAGTAAAGACAGGGTCGGAAACTATGGCTACACCTTC
TRBJ2-7 . TRBV29-1 . CSVTGTVSSYEQYF TGCAGCGTGACCGGGACGGTTAGCTCCTACGAGCAGTACTTC
TRBJ1-5 few TRBV19 . CASSIDQGVYQPQHF TGTGCCAGTAGTATAGATCAGGGAGTCTATCAGCCCCAGCATTTT
TRBJ2-1 few TRBV7-3 . CASSFRGRNEQFF TGTGCCAGCAGCTTTAGAGGGAGAAATGAGCAGTTCTTC
TRBJ2-7 . TRBV28 . CASSLQGRRSEQYF TGTGCCAGCAGCCTACAGGGACGGCGATCCGAGCAGTACTTC
TRBJ1-5 many TRBV7-9 TRBD1 CASSGDREEGQPQHF TGTGCCAGCAGCGGGGACAGGGAGGAGGGTCAGCCCCAGCATTTT
TRBJ2-5 few TRBV11-2 TRBD2 CASSSRTGGAQETQYF TGTGCCAGCAGCTCTCGGACGGGAGGGGCCCAAGAGACCCAGTACTTC
TRBJ2-1 . TRBV7-9 . CASSSPGPYSNEQFF TGTGCCAGCAGCTCCCCGGGTCCCTATAGCAATGAGCAGTTCTTC
TRBJ1-2 . TRBV12-3/TRBV12-4 . CASSFLQTVAYGYTF TGTGCCAGCAGTTTTTTGCAAACAGTGGCCTATGGCTACACCTTC
TRBJ2-1 . TRBV20-1 TRBD2 CSARDVAGEGELYNEQFF TGCAGTGCTAGAGATGTAGCGGGAGAGGGGGAGTTGTACAATGAGCAGTTCTTC
TRBJ2-1 . TRBV7-2 TRBD2 CASTRTGTNPYNEQFF TGTGCCAGCACCAGAACGGGGACTAACCCCTACAATGAGCAGTTCTTC
TRBJ2-1 . TRBV12-3/TRBV12-4 TRBD1 CASSEQGVTIDEQFF TGTGCCAGCAGTGAACAGGGGGTGACAATCGATGAGCAGTTCTTC
TRBJ2-1 . TRBV5-1 TRBD2 CASRPSSGSSYNEQFF TGCGCCAGCAGACCATCTAGCGGGAGTTCCTACAATGAGCAGTTCTTC
TRBJ1-3 . TRBV7-6 . CASSPWGTGSSGNTIYF TGTGCCAGCAGCCCATGGGGCACAGGAAGCTCTGGAAACACCATATATTTT
TRBJ2-3 . TRBV20-1 . CSASVSSGYTQYF TGCAGTGCTAGTGTCTCCAGCGGATATACGCAGTATTTT
TRBJ2-2 few TRBV5-1 . CASSQGLAGELFF TGCGCCAGCAGCCAAGGCTTAGCCGGGGAGCTGTTTTTT
TRBJ2-1 many TRBV4-2 . CASSQPPGAGEDEQFF TGTGCCAGCAGCCAACCCCCGGGAGCAGGAGAGGATGAGCAGTTCTTC
TRBJ2-1 . TRBV12-3/TRBV12-4 TRBD2 CASSYLTSGRSLGTNEQFF TGTGCCAGCAGCTACCTGACTAGCGGGAGGTCCTTGGGGACCAATGAGCAGTTCTTC
TRBJ2-1 few TRBV3-1 . CASRRTSSNEQFF TGTGCCAGCAGGAGAACCTCTAGCAATGAGCAGTTCTTC
TRBJ1-3 few TRBV6-5 . CASWKSGNTIYF TGTGCCAGCTGGAAATCTGGAAACACCATATATTTT
TRBJ2-6 . TRBV7-8 TRBD2 CASSLLAGGLRSGANVLTF TGTGCCAGCAGCTTACTAGCGGGAGGACTCCGCTCTGGGGCCAACGTCCTGACTTTC
TRBJ2-7 many TRBV20-1 TRBD1 CSATGGGEQYF TGCAGTGCTACAGGGGGTGGGGAGCAGTACTTC
TRBJ1-5 . TRBV5-1 TRBD1 CASSLGYGTGVQPQHF TGCGCCAGCAGCTTGGGCTACGGGACAGGGGTTCAGCCCCAGCATTTT
TRBJ1-2 . TRBV28 TRBD1 CASSLSGQGSGYTF TGTGCCAGCAGTTTATCCGGACAGGGTAGTGGCTACACCTTC
TRBJ2-5 . TRBV20-1 . CSACGGPVQETQYF TGCAGTGCTTGTGGGGGCCCGGTACAAGAGACCCAGTACTTC
TRBJ1-5 . TRBV19 . CASSFPGISNQPQHF TGTGCCAGTAGTTTTCCGGGAATTAGCAATCAGCCCCAGCATTTT
TRBJ1-5 . TRBV19 . CASSSDAGVGQPQHF TGTGCCAGTAGTAGCGATGCAGGGGTGGGTCAGCCCCAGCATTTT
TRBJ1-4 few TRBV12-3/TRBV12-4 . CASSLVPLGEKLFF TGTGCCAGCAGTTTAGTCCCCCTAGGGGAAAAACTGTTTTTT
TRBJ2-7 . TRBV7-2 . CASSRTGRMSSYEQYF TGTGCCAGCAGCCGAACCGGGCGGATGAGCTCCTACGAGCAGTACTTC
TRBJ2-3 . TRBV18 TRBD2 CASSSGAGGSIWQYF TGTGCCAGCTCATCTGGTGCGGGCGGGAGCATTTGGCAGTATTTT
TRBJ1-3 many TRBV20-1 . CSARDSSRTLETGNTIYF TGCAGTGCTAGAGATTCGTCCCGGACTCTGGAGACTGGAAACACCATATATTTT
TRBJ2-1 many TRBV29-1 TRBD2 CSVERLPLAGTYNEQFF TGCAGCGTTGAACGCTTGCCGCTAGCGGGGACCTACAATGAGCAGTTCTTC
TRBJ1-3 few TRBV7-2 . CASSLEGTASGNTIYF TGTGCCAGCAGCTTAGAAGGAACGGCCTCTGGAAACACCATATATTTT
TRBJ2-5 . TRBV7-2 . CASSDGAQETQYF TGTGCCAGCAGCGACGGGGCACAAGAGACCCAGTACTTC
TRBJ2-1 few TRBV7-9 . CASSPWVTATGEQFF TGTGCCAGCAGCCCCTGGGTAACTGCCACGGGTGAGCAGTTCTTC